This TCR beta chain was captured by sequencing in a study of blood T cell repertoires in COVID-19. CDR1 is WNHNN and CDR2 is SYGVQD in the germline V gene (reference sequence). The CDR3 consists of 15 residues. The germline V and J ends were trimmed by 3 bases and 1 base, with 11 bases remaining between them. The repertoire was sequenced with immunoSEQ multiplex PCR; TCRdb's copy has only in-frame clones and lacks some. The sample holds under 140,000 clones, around 76% seen once. The TCR comes from an elderly woman with acute or convalescent COVID-19. The sample comprised peripheral blood. V is TRBV10-1 and J is TRBJ2-3; no definite D call. CDR3 bases: TGCGCCAGCAGTGACATTGGTAGTCGCACAGATACGCAGTATTTT. As protein: CASSDIGSRTDTQYF.